This is a list of T cell receptor beta chains from one sample in a study of T cells in Graves' hyperthyroidism and ophthalmopathy. TCRdb itself ran the multiplex PCR reads through MiXCR, one entry per CDR3 protein. This sample has roughly 200,000 distinct CDR3 sequences, with about a sixth found just once. The sample was blood. These receptors were taken from a man in his forties with Graves' hyperthyroidism. Both conserved end residues are part of each CDR3.

TRBJ2-3 | TRBV12-3/TRBV12-4 | CASTLSTDTQYF
TRBJ2-2 | TRBV15 | CATGRGNTGELFF
TRBJ2-2 | TRBV7-7 | CASSFSGGGTGELFF
TRBJ2-3 | TRBV5-1 | CASTPGQGSDTQYF
TRBJ1-4 | TRBV9 | CASSEGVSEKLFF
TRBJ2-7 | TRBV7-2 | CASSQASGLAWYEQYF
TRBJ1-2 | TRBV5-1 | CASSPRTNDYGYTF
TRBJ1-1 | TRBV5-5 | CASSLMGGGNTEAFF
TRBJ1-2 | TRBV4-3 | CASSQGRNYGYTF
TRBJ1-1 | TRBV28 | CASSPPGRGGTEAFF
TRBJ1-1 | TRBV6-1 | CASFRGNEAFF
TRBJ1-5 | TRBV6-2/TRBV6-3 | CASRDPGGLPQHF
TRBJ1-1 | TRBV3-1 | CASSQVGQGGTEAFF
TRBJ2-7 | TRBV6-2/TRBV6-3 | CASRNPGPPAYEQYF
TRBJ2-2 | TRBV20-1 | CSASKASGAYLTGELFF
TRBJ2-3 | TRBV2 | CASSFLGGGATDTQYF
TRBJ2-7 | TRBV29-1 | CSVVWRDGSYEQYF
TRBJ1-1 | TRBV28 | CASSLFGLGMNTEAFF
TRBJ2-1 | TRBV12-3/TRBV12-4 | CASSLAPTSGDYNEQFF
TRBJ1-2 | TRBV12-3/TRBV12-4 | CASSLSTGGYYGYTF
TRBJ1-5 | TRBV7-9 | CASSPLGAGAGNQPQHF
TRBJ2-7 | TRBV20-1 | CSARDTGSGGGYEQYF
TRBJ1-5 | TRBV18 | CASSPGSANQPQHF
TRBJ2-7 | TRBV6-1 | CASITPYEQYF
TRBJ1-1 | TRBV3-1 | CASSQADRGVSEAFF
TRBJ1-6 | TRBV5-5 | CASSLGGGRPLHF
TRBJ1-1 | TRBV5-1 | CASSWDRGRSEAFF
TRBJ2-2 | TRBV9 | CASSAVSGTEMTGELFF
TRBJ2-1 | TRBV7-8 | CASSGRAWNEQFF
TRBJ1-1 | TRBV12-3/TRBV12-4 | CASSARVGGRDTEAFF
TRBJ2-7 | TRBV12-3/TRBV12-4 | CASSGEPGRIYEQYF
TRBJ1-6 | TRBV7-6 | CASSSGSSRETYNSPLHF
TRBJ2-3 | TRBV2 | CASRMGQTTDTQYF